This T cell receptor beta chain was identified during a study of shared clonotypes between healthy human individuals (dated by TCRdb to 2020 to 2022). Regarding the complete study: The cohort comprised a couple of women and a few men aged 18 to 49 years. Different laboratories and diverse techniques were used to prepare libraries and sequence TCR repertoires, to increase sequencing depth and limit assay-specific biases. Per donor, leukapheresis produced somewhere between about 0.8 and 9 billion PBMCs. For each donor, CD4 naive and CD4 memory were each given three plates, CD8 naive was given two plates, and CD8 memory was given one plate. To estimate repertoire size and how much clonotype sharing occurs between individuals, the study deeply sequenced the blood TCR repertoires of five healthy adults. Study-wide findings and limitations: Clonotypes shared by all four sorted-subset donors showed higher generation probabilities than non-shared clonotypes. Based on pairwise subsampling, the degree of clonotype sharing among donors was expected to be affected by sequencing depth. Sampling was restricted to blood, and TCR repertoires in tissues likely differ from the TCR repertoires found in blood. Incomplete sequencing was indicated by rarefaction of sorted-subset datasets, despite the large sequencing depth. The small number of donors limited the genetic and exposure-history diversity represented. Across four donors, about 5% of naive CD4, approximately 3.6% of naive CD8, 2.3% of memory CD4, and approximately 0.4% of memory CD8 clonotypes were shared. Naive subsets generally had larger estimated clonotype richness than memory subsets.

Taken from the germline V gene, the CDR1 and CDR2 loops are MNHNS and SASEGT. At the junction V is shortened by 4 bases and J by 4 bases, with 17 bases in between. The CDR3 measures 15 amino acids from cysteine to phenylalanine. Here the CDR3 DNA is all that survives: 45 bases in frame from base 1. The donors were healthy, HIV-negative adults with no recently reported acute infections or vaccinations. Only Caucasian adults living in Nashville, Tennessee, USA were represented among the donors. CD4+ T cells were enriched through magnetic negative selection, after which naive cells were positively selected on CD45RA and the remaining negative fraction served as the memory subset. Blood was obtained by leukapheresis, after which PBMCs were separated by Ficoll-Histopaque density gradient centrifugation and cryopreserved in liquid nitrogen vapor phase. Analytical flow cytometry was used to check the purity and quantity of every magnetically sorted T cell population. Genomic DNA was isolated from each sorted fraction and quantified by UV absorbance on a Nanodrop 2000c.

On this clone itself: Its antigen is not yet known. Nothing much larger sits one base from this clone, and base qualities are not available.

Using the deep immunoSEQ assay, multiplex PCR amplified TCR CDR3 regions from genomic DNA. Extracted genomic DNA from each cell subset was spread evenly across all wells of several immunoSEQ 96-well plates, with each plate serving as a replicate. For sorted subsets, each replicate PCR was loaded with 200 to 250 ng genomic DNA, equivalent to 30,000 or so T cell genomes. Purified libraries were quantified with a Qubit 3.0 fluorometer, sized on a Bioanalyzer 2100, and re-quantified with the KAPA Library Quantification kit. Each immunoSEQ 96-well plate was sequenced on its own single-read 150-cycle Illumina NextSeq 550 flow cell. The authors' analysis ran thus. The immunoSEQ output contained only junctional sequences without quality scores, so filtering could not match that applied to full-length reads. Sequences were annotated with PyIR, a Python wrapper for IgBLAST v1.9, using IMGT germline references to assign V/J genes and CDR3. Reads were removed for weak V/J assignments (E-value above 1e-6), missing CDR3, stop codons, out-of-frame junctions, or ambiguous translated residues. V3J clonotypes were defined as sequences sharing the same inferred V gene, J gene, and CDR3 amino acid sequence. Percentage overlap between repertoires was calculated by dividing the number of shared unique clonotypes by the size of the smaller repertoire. Repertoire richness was assessed with RTK rarefaction, the Chao1 estimator, and Recon v2.1 estimates of unobserved clonotypes. For all TCRbeta clonotypes obtained by the gDNA method from a few donors, generation probabilities were computed with OLGA. TCRdb's version of the immuneACCESS table is confined to in-frame rearrangements and falls short of the full clone set. An unresolved V gene accounts for under half of the shortfall where checked; the remainder is of unknown origin. Clone size and V and J calls were adopted from that table, with D and trimming inferred from the DNA. In all, the sample holds around 1.6 million clones, and approximately 98% of those were seen once. The top ten clones comprise about 0.4% of the sample.

Sequenced sample: naive CD4+ T cells sorted from blood. What the cell subset or site label conveys for this sample: CD45RA+ positively selected. The source of this sequence is a man aged 25-45 years in good health. The chain is encoded by TRBV6-1 joined to TRBJ2-7; the D gene is possibly TRBD1 or TRBD2, each agreeing over 5 bases. The CDR3 is CASSGGNRGAYEQYF. Here is the DNA: TGTGCCAGCAGTGGGGGCAACAGAGGGGCATACGAGCAGTACTTC.